This T cell receptor (beta chain) was captured by sequencing in a study of sequential checkpoint blockade in melanoma (dated by TCRdb to between 2018 and 2020). Describing the broader study: Patients were assigned by 1:1 randomization to either first-line nivolumab followed by ipilimumab (arm A) or ipilimumab followed by nivolumab (arm B). Both trial sequences were followed by maintenance nivolumab.

Measured from the cysteine to the phenylalanine, the CDR3 is 14 residues long. The DNA shown is the 42-base CDR3, in frame from base 1. CDR1 and CDR2, per the germline V gene, are MGHRA and YSYEKL. Compared with germline, V lacks 0 bases and J lacks 4 bases; bases without a gene match: 1. This clone was counted between two and nine times. Its antigen remains undetermined. Per-nucleotide qualities are absent, and no much larger clonotype sits a single base away. Explained via the paper, the treatment or condition label denotes: randomized to nivolumab then ipilimumab (arm A) or the reverse (arm B). None of the patients in the trial had previously been given DNA-damaging chemotherapy. On a FACS Aria II flow cytometer, live CD3+CD8+ cells that were negative for CD19 and CD56 were sorted from thawed PBMCs. The samples were obtained from melanoma patients enrolled in CheckMate 064, an open-label, randomized phase II trial testing sequential checkpoint blockade. Peripheral blood mononuclear cells were obtained through leukapheresis, purified using Ficoll-Paque, and frozen in human serum containing roughly 10% DMSO. Immediately after sorting, the purity of sorted blood CD3+CD8+ cells was verified to be >98%, after which DNA was extracted.

General findings and caveats noted by the study authors: The model for predicting response that combines TCR metrics with mutation burden needs to be validated in larger, independent patient cohorts.

TCRbeta CDR3 regions were immunosequenced from genomic DNA with the immunoSEQ Assay. Genomic DNA was amplified by bias-controlled multiplex PCR before high-throughput sequencing. In the source study's methods: To quantify the absolute abundance of each unique TCRbeta CDR3 region, the sequences were collapsed and filtered. Clonality, defined as 1 minus Pielou's evenness, was calculated using productive rearrangements only. A previously published method was used to identify clones with significantly greater frequencies in on-treatment samples than in baseline samples. TCRdb provides this immuneACCESS table in a form limited to in-frame rearrangements. Some clones are lacking; in checked studies, under half of them reflect an unresolved V gene, and why the rest are absent is not known. For V, J and clone size, that table is used; D and trimming come from the DNA. The table for this sample lists under 3,500 clones; roughly 50% of them were counted only once. 20% to 25% of the sample is held by the ten biggest clonotypes.

The receptor's source is a human donor with melanoma. This receptor chain uses TRBV4-1 and TRBJ2-7, and TRBD1 aligns with 9 junction nucleotides. The starting material was CD8+ T cells sorted from blood (inferred from file names), obtained from a patient given nivolumab and ipilimumab in sequence. At the DNA level, the sequence is TGCGCCAGCAGCCAAGAGGGACAGGGTTACGAGCAGTACTTC. Its translation reads: CASSQEGQGYEQYF.